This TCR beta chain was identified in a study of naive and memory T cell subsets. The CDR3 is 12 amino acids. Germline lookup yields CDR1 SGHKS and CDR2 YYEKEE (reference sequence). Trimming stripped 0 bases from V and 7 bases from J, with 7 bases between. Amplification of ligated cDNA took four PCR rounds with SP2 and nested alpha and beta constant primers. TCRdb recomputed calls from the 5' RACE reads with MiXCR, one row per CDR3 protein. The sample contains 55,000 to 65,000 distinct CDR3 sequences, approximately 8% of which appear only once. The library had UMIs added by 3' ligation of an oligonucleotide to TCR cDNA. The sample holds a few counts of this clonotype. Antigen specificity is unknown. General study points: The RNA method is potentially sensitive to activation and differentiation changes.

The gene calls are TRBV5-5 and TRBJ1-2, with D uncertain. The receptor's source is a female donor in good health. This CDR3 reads CASSLEGFGYTF. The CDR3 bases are TGTGCCAGCAGCTTGGAGGGATTTGGCTACACCTTC.